The 14 T cell receptor beta chains reported below all come from one sample, sequenced in a study of T cells of healthy individuals (dated by TCRdb to the late 2010s). Library method: 5' RACE. The reads were generated on an Illumina MiSeq. In TCRdb, the public reads were trimmed at Q25 with fastp and aligned with MiXCR, with productive beta chains retained. Each entry is one CDR3 protein sequence, shown with its most common DNA and genes. This sample comprises about 63,000 distinct CDR3 sequences, 16% of them detected only once. The ten largest clonotypes hold approximately 4.8% of the sample. The receptor set was obtained from a human donor in good health.

The sample holds a few counts of this clonotype. The chain employs TRBV20-1 and TRBJ2-1; TRBD2 aligns across 9 bases. This CDR3 is 15 amino acids long. Germline V gives CDR1 DFQATT, CDR2 SNEGSKA (reference sequence). V was clipped by 2 bases and J by 3 bases; unmatched bases: 5. CDR3 sequence reads: CSARPGLAVYNEQFF. The CDR3 DNA follows: TGCAGTGCTAGACCGGGACTAGCCGTCTACAATGAGCAGTTCTTC.

There are many counts of this clonotype. The V and J genes are TRBV6-2 or TRBV6-3 and TRBJ2-1, with 8 nucleotides matching TRBD2. Looked up from germline, CDR1 is MNHEY and CDR2 is SVGEGT. The trim removed 7 bases at V and 7 bases at J, leaving 6 bases unmatched. CDR3 length: 13 residues. The CDR3 reads CASKAGVTNEQFF. In DNA form, the CDR3 reads TGTGCCAGCAAAGCGGGAGTCACAAATGAGCAGTTCTTC.

This clonotype was counted many times. This chain joins TRBV7-9 and TRBJ1-4; maybe TRBD1 (5 bases). The CDR3 sequence is 16 residues long. Germline assignment: CDR1 SEHNR and CDR2 FQNEAQ (reference sequence). Deletions cut 6 bases from V and 6 bases from J, with 20 bases between. The CDR3 here is CASSKTGPQGYEKLFF. DNA of the CDR3: TGTGCCAGCAGTAAAACCGGGCCCCAGGGATATGAAAAACTGTTTTTT.

The chain joins TRBV10-3 to TRBJ2-3, with TRBD2 matching over 8 bases. CDR1 ENHRY and CDR2 SYGVKD come from the germline V gene. The CDR3 is made up of 16 amino acids. V lost 7 bases, J lost 1 base, and 10 bases stayed unmatched. This CDR3 is CAITRVAAGGTDTQYF. CDR3 nucleotide sequence: TGTGCCATCACCCGAGTGGCAGCGGGGGGCACAGATACGCAGTATTTT.

The CDR3 bases are TGTGCCAGCAGGCCGGACAGCTACGAGCAGTACTTC. It specifies CASRPDSYEQYF. The chain is built from TRBV6-1 and TRBJ2-7; weak D call: TRBD1 (6 bases). In germline, CDR1 is MNHNS, CDR2 SASEGT. The CDR3 is 12 amino acids. With 6 bases removed from V and 3 bases from J, the gap between germline ends came to 9 bases.

This clonotype has ten or more counts. The chain links TRBV24-1 to TRBJ2-1, with D tentatively TRBD1 (6 bases). This CDR3 region has 13 residues. V lost 4 bases and J 9 bases, leaving 12 bases between the germline ends. Germline lookup yields CDR1 KGHDR and CDR2 SFDVKD. CDR3 in amino acids: CATSDKVGGEQFF. DNA of the CDR3: TGTGCCACCAGTGACAAAGTAGGGGGTGAGCAGTTCTTC.

This rearrangement joins TRBV12-3 or TRBV12-4 to TRBJ1-1, with TRBD1 as a possible D gene (5 bases). This CDR3 spans 12 amino acids. Trimming left V 2 bases short and J 7 bases short, with 8 bases between. CDR3 sequence reads: CASSLSGLEAFF. CDR3 in DNA: TGTGCCAGCAGTTTATCGGGACTTGAAGCTTTCTTT.

The rearrangement links TRBV5-6 to TRBJ1-4; possibly TRBD1 for D (5 bases). The germline V gene encodes CDR1 SGHDT and CDR2 YYEEEE. The V gene lost 0 bases and the J gene lost 8 bases, with 11 bases spanning the gap. The CDR3 is 14 amino acids. The DNA of the CDR3 is TGTGCCAGCAGCTTGGCAGGGAATTACGAAAAACTGTTTTTT. Protein product: CASSLAGNYEKLFF.

This clonotype was observed a few times. CDR3 sequence (DNA): TGTGCCAGTAGTATAGACCCGACAGTTAACACTGAAGCTTTCTTT. Translated, it gives CASSIDPTVNTEAFF. The rearrangement uses TRBV19 and TRBJ1-1, with D possibly matching TRBD1 (5 bases). Trimming pared 0 bases from V and 2 bases from J, leaving 10 bases between. The CDR3 loop spans 15 amino acids. Germline V gives CDR1 LNHDA, CDR2 SQIVND (reference sequence).

This clonotype has a count of ten or more. The chain recombines TRBV29-1 with TRBJ2-6; D might be TRBD1 (6 bases). Germline CDR1 is SQVTM and CDR2 is ANQGSEA. Trimming shortened V by 6 bases and J by 0 bases, and 21 bases separated the two germline ends. This CDR3 has 18 amino acids. The CDR3 sequence: CSVPKSGVSSSGANVLTF. The CDR3, as DNA: TGCAGCGTCCCGAAGTCAGGGGTGTCCTCCTCTGGGGCCAACGTCCTGACTTTC. The variable domain in full, completed from reference TRBV29-1 and TRBJ2-6, reads SAVISQKPSRDICQRGTSLTIQCQVDSQVTMMFWYRQQPGQSLTLIATANQGSEATYESGFVIDKFPISRPNLTFSTLTVSNMSPEDSSIYLCSVPKSGVSSSGANVLTFGAGSRLTVL.

This chain links TRBV7-6 with TRBJ2-1; 11 bases line up with TRBD2. From germline, CDR1 is SGHVS and CDR2 FNYEAQ. V shed 5 bases and J 1 base; nucleotides not matched to a gene: 13. The CDR3 is 19 residues long. The CDR3 sequence is CASSPIAGGPSWSYNEQFF. CDR3 sequence (DNA): TGTGCCAGCAGCCCTATAGCGGGGGGGCCTTCTTGGTCCTACAATGAGCAGTTCTTC.

This clonotype was counted only a few times. The chain has TRBV2 and TRBJ1-4; D gene ambiguous. The CDR3 has 16 residues. V lost 6 bases and J lost 6, with 20 bases in between. The germline V gene encodes CDR1 SNHLY and CDR2 FYNNEI. This CDR3 is CASRDSFDGLHEKLFF. CDR3 DNA sequence: TGTGCCAGCAGGGACTCTTTTGACGGCCTGCATGAAAAACTGTTTTTT.

The table lists this clonotype with many counts. The chain carries TRBV29-1 and TRBJ1-4; 9 positions match TRBD1. The germline V gene has CDR1 SQVTM and CDR2 ANQGSEA. The CDR3 covers 13 residues. V shed 6 bases, J shed 8 bases, and the junction held 7 bases outside the gene matches. In nucleotides, the CDR3 is TGCAGCGTCATACAGGGGGCGCAGGAAAAACTGTTTTTT. Protein product: CSVIQGAQEKLFF.

The chain employs TRBV27 and TRBJ1-5; D uncertain. This CDR3 has 11 amino acids. V was pared by 6 bases and J by 9 bases, with 9 bases between. Germline CDR1 and CDR2: MNHEY and SMNVEV (reference sequence). For the CDR3, the DNA is TGTGCCAGCAGGCAGGATGGGCCCCAGCATTTT. Translation gives CASRQDGPQHF.